This T cell receptor beta chain was identified during a study of OX40 agonist ivuxolimab in advanced cancers. Context from the whole study: Ivuxolimab was an agonistic, fully human IgG2 monoclonal antibody directed against OX40 (CD134), a costimulatory receptor. Intravenous ivuxolimab was administered to patients every 2 weeks at six dose levels: 0.01, 0.1, 0.3, 1.5, 3 and 10 mg/kg. Of the roughly 51 patients in dose escalation, approximately 20 had hepatocellular carcinoma, roughly 15 had melanoma, 9 had renal cell carcinoma and 9 had head and neck cancer. A male proportion of almost 85% and a mean age of approximately 60 years, ranging from about 23 to 79, were recorded for the dose-escalation cohort. Prior anti-PD-1, anti-PD-L1 or anti-CTLA-4 therapy was permitted, and 30% to 45% of dose-escalation patients had received checkpoint inhibitors. Partial responses occurred in three dose-escalation patients, of whom one had hepatocellular carcinoma and two had cutaneous melanoma. The point of sequencing TCRbeta in the periphery was to test whether ivuxolimab changed TCR sequence diversity and drove clonal T-cell expansion. The paper covers the monotherapy dose-escalation part of the phase I ivuxolimab trial, which included N of about 50 patients.

Study-level results and caveats: At doses from 0.1 to 3.0 mg/kg, clonal expansion was seen in both CD4+ and CD8+ blood T cells between baseline and week 6. On average, CD8+ T cells showed more expanded clones than CD4+ T cells after ivuxolimab. Low levels of normalized T-cell clonal expansion were also seen in some patients who did not respond. In partial responders in the 0.1-3.0 mg/kg groups, normalized peripheral clonal expansion was found to be among the lowest, especially among CD8+ T cells. Which antigens the clonally expanded peripheral T cells were specific for was not determined.

Reading from cysteine to phenylalanine, the CDR3 counts 16 amino acids. Only the CDR3 region is kept as DNA, spanning 48 bases read in frame from base 1. Based on the germline V gene, the CDR1 and CDR2 sequences are SGHAT and FQNNGV. Relative to germline, V is missing 4 bases and J is missing 5 bases, with 10 bases of the junction outside any gene match. Patients with a history of autoimmune disease or receiving systemic immunosuppression were excluded from the trial. Peripheral blood for TCR sequencing was drawn from every dose cohort at baseline, at cycle 4 day 1 and at cycle 7 day 1. The samples were drawn from a first-in-human, open-label, multicenter phase I dose-escalation trial of ivuxolimab. Adults with locally advanced or metastatic melanoma, renal cell carcinoma, hepatocellular carcinoma or head and neck squamous cell carcinoma were enrolled in the trial. Before TCR sequencing, CD4+ T cells and CD8+ T cells from peripheral blood were sorted into separate populations.

To sequence the TCRbeta CDR3 region, genomic DNA was isolated from the sorted cells. The immunoSEQ Assay was used to sequence the TCRbeta CDR3 regions. TCRdb retrieved this table from immuneACCESS and kept in-frame rearrangements only. Not all clones are present; in checked studies, unresolved V genes account for under half, and no reason is known for the remainder. In all, the sample holds roughly 24,000 clones, and approximately 89% of those were seen once. The ten largest clones capture 30% to 40% of the sample. About this clone: Its antigen target is currently unknown. Qualities for individual bases were not recorded, and no much larger clone is one base off.

This chain is built from TRBV11-2 and TRBJ2-5; 10 central nucleotides agree with TRBD1. The receptor's source is an adult with an advanced solid tumor such as melanoma, head and neck, liver or kidney cancer. Sequencing used CD4+ or CD8+ T cells sorted from blood, obtained in a trial of the OX40 agonist ivuxolimab. The encoded CDR3 is CASSSTGTGVLETQYF. The DNA is TGTGCCAGCAGCTCAACCGGGACAGGGGTTTTGGAGACCCAGTACTTC.